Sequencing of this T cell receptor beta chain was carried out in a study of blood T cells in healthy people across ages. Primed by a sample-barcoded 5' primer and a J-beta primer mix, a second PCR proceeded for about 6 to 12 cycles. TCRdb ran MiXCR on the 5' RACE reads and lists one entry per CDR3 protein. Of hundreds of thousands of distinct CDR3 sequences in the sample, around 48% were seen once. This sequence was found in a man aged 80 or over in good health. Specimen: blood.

This CDR3 reads CSARARGVNTEAFF. DNA of the CDR3: TGCAGTGCTAGAGCCCGGGGGGTGAACACTGAAGCTTTCTTT. This chain uses TRBV20-1 with TRBJ1-1; TRBD1 might be the D (5 bases). Germline V gene sequence: CDR1 DFQATT, CDR2 SNEGSKA (reference sequence). The CDR3 consists of 14 residues. Trimming left V 1 base short and J 0 bases short, with 9 bases between.